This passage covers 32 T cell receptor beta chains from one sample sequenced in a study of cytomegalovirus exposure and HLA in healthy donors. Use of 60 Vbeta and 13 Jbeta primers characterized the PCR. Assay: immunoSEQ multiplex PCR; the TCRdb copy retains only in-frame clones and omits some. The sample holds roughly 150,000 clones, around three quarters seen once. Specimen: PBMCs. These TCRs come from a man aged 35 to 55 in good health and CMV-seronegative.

This CDR3 reads CASSPAGSWRDEQYF. The CDR3 nucleotides read TGTGCCAGCAGCCCTGCTGGTAGCTGGAGGGACGAGCAGTACTTC. The gene calls are TRBV6-5 and TRBJ2-7; D might be TRBD2 (6 bases). This CDR3 comprises 15 residues. The ends were cut back, 6 bases at V and 5 bases at J, with 20 bases in the middle. Germline CDR1 is MNHEY and CDR2 is SVGAGI.

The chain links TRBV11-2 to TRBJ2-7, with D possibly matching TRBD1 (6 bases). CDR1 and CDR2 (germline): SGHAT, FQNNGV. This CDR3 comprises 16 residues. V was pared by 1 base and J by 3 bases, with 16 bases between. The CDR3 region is CASSLAVGGSLYEQYF. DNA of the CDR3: TGTGCCAGCAGCTTAGCGGTAGGGGGATCCCTCTACGAGCAGTACTTC.

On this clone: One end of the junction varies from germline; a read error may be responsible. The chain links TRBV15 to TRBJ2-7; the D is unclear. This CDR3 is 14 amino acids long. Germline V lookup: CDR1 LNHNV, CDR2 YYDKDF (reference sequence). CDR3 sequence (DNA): TGTGCCACCAGCAGCCCCTCCGTACCTTACGGGCAGTACTTC. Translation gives CATSSPSVPYGQYF.

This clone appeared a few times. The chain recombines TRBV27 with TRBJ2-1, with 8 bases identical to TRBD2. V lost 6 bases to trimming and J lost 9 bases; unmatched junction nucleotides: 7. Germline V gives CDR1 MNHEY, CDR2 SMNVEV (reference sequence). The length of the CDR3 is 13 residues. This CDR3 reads CASRVAGSAEQFF. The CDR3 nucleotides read TGTGCCAGCAGAGTAGCGGGAAGCGCTGAGCAGTTCTTC.

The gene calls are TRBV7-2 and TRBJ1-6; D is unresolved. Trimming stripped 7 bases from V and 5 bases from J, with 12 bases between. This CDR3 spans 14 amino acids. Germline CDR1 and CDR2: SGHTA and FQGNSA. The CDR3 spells CASTLGSDNSPLHF. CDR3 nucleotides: TGTGCCAGCACCCTCGGTTCTGATAATTCACCCCTCCACTTT.

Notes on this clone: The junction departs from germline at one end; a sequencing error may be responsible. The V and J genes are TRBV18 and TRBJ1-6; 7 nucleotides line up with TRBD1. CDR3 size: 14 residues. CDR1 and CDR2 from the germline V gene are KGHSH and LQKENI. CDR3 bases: TGTGCCAGCTCACAGGGGGCGAAGAATTCACCCCTCAACTTT. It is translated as CASSQGAKNSPLNF.

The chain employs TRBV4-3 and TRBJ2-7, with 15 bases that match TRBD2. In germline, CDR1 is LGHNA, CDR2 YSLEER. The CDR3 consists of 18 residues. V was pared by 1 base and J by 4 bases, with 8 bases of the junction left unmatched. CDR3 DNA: TGCGCCAGCAGCCAAGGGACTAGCGGGAGGGCCGGGGGTTACGAGCAGTACTTC. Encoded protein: CASSQGTSGRAGGYEQYF.

The CDR3 loop reads CASSPPPDRGYNEQFF. CDR3 sequence (DNA): TGTGCCAGCTCACCACCCCCGGACAGGGGGTACAATGAGCAGTTCTTC. The chain couples TRBV18 to TRBJ2-1; 10 positions agree with TRBD1. J was trimmed by 4 bases and V by 0 bases; bases with no gene match: 3. The germline V gene encodes CDR1 KGHSH and CDR2 LQKENI. The length of the CDR3 is 16 residues.

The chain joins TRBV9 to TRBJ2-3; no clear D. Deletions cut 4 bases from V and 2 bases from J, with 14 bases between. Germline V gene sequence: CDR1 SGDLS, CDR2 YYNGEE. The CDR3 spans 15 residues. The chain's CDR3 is CASSPTPVITDTQYF. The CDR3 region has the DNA TGTGCCAGCAGCCCCACCCCGGTTATCACAGATACGCAGTATTTT. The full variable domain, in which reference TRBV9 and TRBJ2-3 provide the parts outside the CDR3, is DSGVTQTPKHLITATGQRVTLRCSPRSGDLSVYWYQQSLDQGLQFLIQYYNGEERAKGNILERFSAQQFPDLHSELNLSSLELGDSALYFCASSPTPVITDTQYFGPGTRLTVL.

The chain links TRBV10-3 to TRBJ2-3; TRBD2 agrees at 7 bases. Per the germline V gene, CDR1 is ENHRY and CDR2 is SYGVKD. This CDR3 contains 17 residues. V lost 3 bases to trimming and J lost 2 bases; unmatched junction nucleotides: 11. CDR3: CAISESRGRANTDTQYF. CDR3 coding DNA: TGTGCCATCAGTGAATCCCGTGGGAGGGCCAACACAGATACGCAGTATTTT.

As DNA, the CDR3 is TGTGCCAGCAGTGTCGCTATAGACACAGATACGCAGTATTTT. This sequence encodes CASSVAIDTDTQYF. The chain recombines TRBV28 with TRBJ2-3; D is unresolved. Deletions cut 5 bases from V and 2 bases from J, with 11 bases between. The CDR3 consists of 14 residues. The germline V gene encodes CDR1 MDHEN and CDR2 SYDVKM.

The CDR3 is CASSPTGNTEAFF. CDR3 nucleotide sequence: TGTGCCAGCAGTCCGACAGGGAACACTGAAGCTTTCTTT. V gene TRBV6-6 combines with J gene TRBJ1-1; weak D call: TRBD1 (6 bases). The CDR3 spans 13 residues. V lost 5 bases, J lost 1 base, and 8 bases lay in between. In germline, CDR1 is MNHNY, CDR2 SVGAGI (reference sequence).

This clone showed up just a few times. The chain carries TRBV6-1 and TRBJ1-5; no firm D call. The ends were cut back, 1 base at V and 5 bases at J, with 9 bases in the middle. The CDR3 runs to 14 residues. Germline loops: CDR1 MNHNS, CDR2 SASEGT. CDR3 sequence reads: CASSEVVNYQPQHF. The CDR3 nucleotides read TGTGCCAGCAGTGAAGTGGTCAACTATCAGCCCCAGCATTTT.

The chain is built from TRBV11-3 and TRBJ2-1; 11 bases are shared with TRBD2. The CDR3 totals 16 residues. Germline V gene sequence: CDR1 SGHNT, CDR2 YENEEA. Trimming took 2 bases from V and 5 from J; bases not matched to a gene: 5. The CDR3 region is CASSLSTSGTHNEQFF. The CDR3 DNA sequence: TGTGCCAGCAGCTTATCGACTAGCGGGACCCACAATGAGCAGTTCTTC.

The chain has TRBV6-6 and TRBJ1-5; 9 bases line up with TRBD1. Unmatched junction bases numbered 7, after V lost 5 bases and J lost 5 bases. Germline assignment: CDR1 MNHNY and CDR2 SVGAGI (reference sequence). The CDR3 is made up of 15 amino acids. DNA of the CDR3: TGTGCCAGCAGTAGGGGACAGGGTGGAGATCAGCCCCAGCATTTT. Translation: CASSRGQGGDQPQHF.

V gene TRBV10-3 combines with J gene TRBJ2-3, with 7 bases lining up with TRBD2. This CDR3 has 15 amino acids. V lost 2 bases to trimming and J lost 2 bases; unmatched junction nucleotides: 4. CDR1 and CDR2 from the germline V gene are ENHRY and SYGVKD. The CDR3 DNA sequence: TGTGCCATCAGTGAGAGAGCGGGGTCCACAGATACGCAGTATTTT. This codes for CAISERAGSTDTQYF.

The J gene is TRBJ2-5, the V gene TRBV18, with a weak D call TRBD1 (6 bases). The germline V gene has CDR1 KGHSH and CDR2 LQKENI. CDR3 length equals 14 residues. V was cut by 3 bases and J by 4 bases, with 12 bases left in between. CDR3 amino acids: CASSPGLGGETQYF. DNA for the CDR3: TGTGCCAGCTCACCTGGTTTAGGGGGAGAGACCCAGTACTTC.

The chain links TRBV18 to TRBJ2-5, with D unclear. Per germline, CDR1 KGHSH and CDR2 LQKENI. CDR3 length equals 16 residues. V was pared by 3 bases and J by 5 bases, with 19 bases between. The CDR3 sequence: CASSPILSSRKETQYF. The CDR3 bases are TGTGCCAGCTCACCGATTTTATCGTCCAGAAAGGAGACCCAGTACTTC.

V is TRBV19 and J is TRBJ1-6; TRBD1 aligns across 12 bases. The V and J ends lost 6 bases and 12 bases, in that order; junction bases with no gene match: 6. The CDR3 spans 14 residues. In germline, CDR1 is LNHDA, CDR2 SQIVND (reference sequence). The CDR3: CASRPGQGARPLHF. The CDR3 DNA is TGTGCCAGTAGACCGGGACAGGGGGCTAGACCCCTCCACTTT.

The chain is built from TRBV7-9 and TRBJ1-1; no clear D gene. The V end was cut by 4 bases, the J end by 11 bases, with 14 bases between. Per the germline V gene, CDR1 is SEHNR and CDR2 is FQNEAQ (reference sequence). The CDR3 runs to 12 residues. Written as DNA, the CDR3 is TGTGCCAGCAGCTCCACGGGGTTGCGTGCTTTCTTT. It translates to CASSSTGLRAFF.

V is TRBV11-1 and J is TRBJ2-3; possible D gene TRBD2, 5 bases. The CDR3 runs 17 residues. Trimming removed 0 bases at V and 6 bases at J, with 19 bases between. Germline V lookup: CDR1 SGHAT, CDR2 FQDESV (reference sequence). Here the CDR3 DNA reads TGTGCCAGCAGCTTAGCGCTATCGGGGTCGGCCAGGGATACGCAGTATTTT. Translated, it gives CASSLALSGSARDTQYF.

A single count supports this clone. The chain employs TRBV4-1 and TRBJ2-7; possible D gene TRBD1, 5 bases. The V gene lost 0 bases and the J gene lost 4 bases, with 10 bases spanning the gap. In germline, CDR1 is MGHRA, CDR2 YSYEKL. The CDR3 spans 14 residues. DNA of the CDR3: TGCGCCAGCAGCCAAGATTGGGGCCAGTACGAGCAGTACTTC. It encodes CASSQDWGQYEQYF.

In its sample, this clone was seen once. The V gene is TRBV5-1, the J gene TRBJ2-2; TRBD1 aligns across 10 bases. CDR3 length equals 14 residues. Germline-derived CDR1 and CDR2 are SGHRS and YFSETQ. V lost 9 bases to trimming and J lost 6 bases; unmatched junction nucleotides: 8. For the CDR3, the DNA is TGCGCCACCGGGACAGGGGAGGGGGCCGGGGAGCTGTTTTTT. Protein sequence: CATGTGEGAGELFF.

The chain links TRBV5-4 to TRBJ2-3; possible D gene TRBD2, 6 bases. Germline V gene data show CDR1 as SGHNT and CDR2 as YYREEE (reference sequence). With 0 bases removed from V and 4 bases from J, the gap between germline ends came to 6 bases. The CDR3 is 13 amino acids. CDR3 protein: CASSLAGADTQYF. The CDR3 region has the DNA TGTGCCAGCAGCTTGGCGGGGGCAGATACGCAGTATTTT.

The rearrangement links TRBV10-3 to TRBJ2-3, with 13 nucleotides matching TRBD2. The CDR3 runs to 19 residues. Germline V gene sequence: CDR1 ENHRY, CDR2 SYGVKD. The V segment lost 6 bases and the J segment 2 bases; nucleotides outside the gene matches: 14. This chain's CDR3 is CAIRYTGTSGERDTDTQYF. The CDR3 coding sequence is TGTGCCATCAGATACACCGGGACTAGCGGGGAGAGAGACACAGATACGCAGTATTTT.

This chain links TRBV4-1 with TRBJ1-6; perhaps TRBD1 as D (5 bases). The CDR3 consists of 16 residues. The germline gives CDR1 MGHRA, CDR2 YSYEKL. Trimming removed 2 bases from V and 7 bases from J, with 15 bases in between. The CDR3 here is CASSQKSGDANSPLHF. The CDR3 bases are TGCGCCAGCAGCCAAAAATCGGGGGATGCAAATTCACCCCTCCACTTT.

In nucleotides, the CDR3 is TGTGCCAGTAGTGGCAGGAACTCGGCGAGCTATGGCTACACCTTC. Amino acid sequence: CASSGRNSASYGYTF. The rearrangement joins TRBV19 to TRBJ1-2; D is unclear. The germline CDR1 and CDR2 sequences are LNHDA and SQIVND (reference sequence). The CDR3 contains 15 residues. Trimming took 5 bases from V and 4 from J, leaving 17 bases between them.

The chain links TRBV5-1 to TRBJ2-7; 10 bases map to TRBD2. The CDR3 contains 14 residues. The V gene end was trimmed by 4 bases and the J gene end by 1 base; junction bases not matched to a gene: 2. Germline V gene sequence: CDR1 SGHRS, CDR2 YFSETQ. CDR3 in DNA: TGCGCCAGCAGCCCACTAGCGGGGTCCTACGAGCAGTACTTC. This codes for CASSPLAGSYEQYF.

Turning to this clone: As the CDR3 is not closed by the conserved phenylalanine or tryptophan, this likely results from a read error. The CDR3 DNA is TGTGCCAGTACCACGGGAGGGAATAATGAAAAACTGTTTTGT. Translated, it gives CASTTGGNNEKLFC. The chain is built from TRBV19 and TRBJ1-4, with D hard to call. V lost 7 bases to trimming and J lost 4 bases, with 13 bases between them. The CDR3 has 14 amino acids. Germline CDR1 reads LNHDA; CDR2 reads SQIVND (reference sequence).

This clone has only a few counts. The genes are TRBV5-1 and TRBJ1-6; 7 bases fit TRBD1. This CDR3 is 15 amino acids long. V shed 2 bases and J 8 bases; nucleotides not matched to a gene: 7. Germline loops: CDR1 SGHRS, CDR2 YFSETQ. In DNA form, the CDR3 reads TGCGCCAGCAGCTTAATGGCAGGGGGAGATTCACCCCTCCACTTT. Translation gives CASSLMAGGDSPLHF. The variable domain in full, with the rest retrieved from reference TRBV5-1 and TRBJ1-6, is KAGVTQTPRYLIKTRGQQVTLSCSPISGHRSVSWYQQTPGQGLQFLFEYFSETQRNKGNFPGRFSGRQFSNSRSEMNVSTLELGDSALYLCASSLMAGGDSPLHFGNGTRLTVT.

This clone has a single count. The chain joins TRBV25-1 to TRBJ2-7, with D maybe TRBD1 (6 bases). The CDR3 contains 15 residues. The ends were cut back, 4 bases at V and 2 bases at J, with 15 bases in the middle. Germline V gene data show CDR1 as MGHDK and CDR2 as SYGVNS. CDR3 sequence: CASSVVGQKAYEQYF. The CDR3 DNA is TGTGCCAGCAGTGTCGTGGGACAAAAAGCCTACGAGCAGTACTTC.

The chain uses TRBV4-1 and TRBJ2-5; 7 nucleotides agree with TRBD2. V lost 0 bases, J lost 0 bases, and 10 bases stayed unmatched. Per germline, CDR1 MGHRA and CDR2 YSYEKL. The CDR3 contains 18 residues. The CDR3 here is CASSQEVSLRGNQETQYF. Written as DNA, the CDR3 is TGCGCCAGCAGCCAAGAAGTCTCCTTGCGGGGGAACCAAGAGACCCAGTACTTC.